Sequencing of this T cell receptor (beta chain) was carried out in a study of shared clonotypes between healthy human individuals. The authors split each subset's genomic DNA evenly across several immunoSEQ plates. Data came from immunoSEQ multiplex PCR; TCRdb stores just in-frame clones and leaves some out. Counted here are roughly 2.4 million clones, approximately 94% occurring once; the ten biggest clones make up 0.13%. Looked up from germline, CDR1 is SGHRS and CDR2 is YFSETQ. The CDR3 has 12 residues. Trimming shortened V by 2 bases and J by 4 bases, and 6 bases separated the two germline ends. On this clone itself: The sample has other DNA sequences that encode this CDR3 too.

Specimen: naive CD4+ T cells sorted from blood. Subset denoted: CD45RA+ positively selected. This chain uses TRBV5-1 with TRBJ1-1; D not certain. The receptor's source is a man between 18 and 35 years old in good health. DNA for the CDR3: TGCGCCAGCAGCTTTAAAGGCACTGAAGCTTTCTTT. Translation: CASSFKGTEAFF.